This entry features one T cell receptor beta chain sequence. The antigen remains undetermined. Before sequencing, viral peptide pools were used by the ViraFEST assay to expand antigen-specific CD4+ T cells. Culturing for roughly 10 days preceded CD4+ T cell isolation. PCR-confirmed SARS-CoV-2 infection occurred in the person between March and December 2020. Approximately 2.1 million PBMC were placed in each well, which was supplemented with 8.5 to 10 IU/ml IL-2 and 10 ug/ml peptides. This CDR3 region has 15 residues. The repertoire was sequenced with immunoSEQ multiplex PCR; TCRdb's copy has only in-frame clones and lacks some. The sample carries around 28,000 clones, 69% recorded once. The data stem from a study of vaccination effects on CD4 cells after COVID-19. Overall study context: Participants were given two doses of BNT162b2 or mRNA-1273 vaccine. General study findings and limits: In people who had recovered, most post-vaccine spike-reactive clones were new vaccine-induced clones.

The rearrangement uses TRBV21-1 and TRBJ1-2; TRBD1, as called in the table, went unchecked against the DNA. TRBV21-1 is a documented pseudogene. The clonotype was recovered from a human donor who had a prior SARS-CoV-2 infection. Sample: CD4+ T cells from PBMCs cultured with SARS-CoV-2 spike peptides, taken before COVID-19 vaccination. CDR3 in amino acids: CASSKRGQGAGGYTF. The CDR3 DNA sequence: TGTGCCAGCAGCAAAAGAGGACAGGGGGCGGGTGGCTACACCTTC.